This T cell receptor (beta chain) was found in a study of regulatory T cells in long-lasting Graves disease. Study-level points and caveats: Gene preferences differed: TRBV28, TRBJ1-2, TRBJ2-5 in persistent cases.

The junction had 9 bases not matched to a gene; V was cut back by 5 bases and J by 5 bases. The CDR3 contains 15 residues. Per the germline V gene, CDR1 is DFQATT and CDR2 is SNEGSKA (reference sequence). About this clonotype itself: Its specificity is unknown.

The TCR beta library used iRepertoire HTBI primers with Arm-PCR amplification of CDR3. MiXCR, applied by TCRdb to the multiplex PCR reads, yields one record per CDR3 protein. The sample contains 600,000 to 850,000 distinct CDR3 sequences, approximately 31% of which appear only once. The time point was: persistent/refractory GD, antithyroid drugs over 5 years with positive TRAb. Following extraction of RNA from PBMCs, that RNA was used to make the TCR library. This sequence originates from a female donor with Graves disease. The chain is built from TRBV20-1 and TRBJ1-2; 12 bases align to TRBD1. The sample consisted of peripheral blood mononuclear cells (PBMCs), taken when the disease was refractory, from a patient treated with antithyroid drugs. The CDR3 nucleotides read TGCAGTGCTCTGGCCGGGACAGGGGGCGTGTATGGCTACACCTTC. This sequence encodes CSALAGTGGVYGYTF.